This T cell receptor (beta chain) stems from a study of response to subunit inactivated influenza vaccine. V lost 5 bases to trimming and J lost 2 bases, with 23 bases between them. The V gene's germline CDR1 is SGHVS and CDR2 FQNEAQ. The CDR3 totals 18 residues. From the RT-PCR reads, TCRdb called clonotypes with MiXCR, one entry per CDR3 protein. The sample holds roughly 500,000 distinct CDR3 sequences; around 25% are singletons and the top ten take 2.5% to 3.5%. This clonotype was seen only a few times. The same sample was also studied in work on T cells expressing NK-cell markers. That source notes: A 5'RACE template switching approach incorporating UMIs was used to make TCR beta cDNA.

The sample was CD4+ T cells sorted from PBMCs, taken approximately 13 days after vaccination. The sequence derives from a middle-aged man who received an inactivated influenza vaccine. This chain links TRBV7-8 with TRBJ2-3; possibly TRBD2 for D (6 bases). CDR3 sequence: CASSLGWRAGSSTDTQYF. Written as DNA, the CDR3 is TGTGCCAGCAGCCTCGGTTGGCGGGCGGGATCGTCCACAGATACGCAGTATTTT.